The 10 T cell receptor beta chains below come from one sample, sequenced in a study of PD-L1 blockade in urothelial cancer. Time point reported: pretreatment peripheral blood. The assay was immunoSEQ multiplex PCR, and TCRdb's table has in-frame clones only and misses some. The data show roughly 51,000 clones, with 70% to 80% seen just once and under 11% held by the top ten. The starting material was PBMCs, obtained around atezolizumab (anti-PD-L1) treatment. These receptors originate from a man between 65 and 79 years old with urothelial cancer.

This clone was observed once. This chain links TRBV2 with TRBJ1-5; 10 bases line up with TRBD1. The V and J ends lost 4 bases and 7 bases, in that order; junction bases with no gene match: 4. This CDR3 is 14 amino acids long. Looked up from germline, CDR1 is SNHLY and CDR2 is FYNNEI. CDR3: CASSGTGGGQPQHF. As DNA, the CDR3 is TGTGCCAGCAGTGGGACAGGGGGTGGCCAGCCCCAGCATTTT. The full variable domain, in which reference TRBV2 and TRBJ1-5 provide the parts outside the CDR3, is EPEVTQTPSHQVTQMGQEVILRCVPISNHLYFYWYRQILGQKVEFLVSFYNNEISEKSEIFDDQFSVERPDGSNFTLKIRSTKLEDSAMYFCASSGTGGGQPQHFGDGTRLSIL.

V and J are TRBV10-3 and TRBJ2-5, with 7 bases matching TRBD1. Germline V gene data show CDR1 as ENHRY and CDR2 as SYGVKD. The length of the CDR3 is 14 residues. With 4 bases clipped from V and 2 bases from J, the junction kept 4 bases outside the gene matches. CDR3 sequence reads: CAISVGTAQETQYF. The CDR3 DNA follows: TGTGCCATCAGTGTTGGGACAGCGCAAGAGACCCAGTACTTC.

This chain joins TRBV5-1 and TRBJ2-3, with 9 bases that match TRBD1. The length of the CDR3 is 16 residues. V was pared by 1 base and J by 5 bases, with 8 bases of the junction left unmatched. In germline, CDR1 is SGHRS, CDR2 YFSETQ. CDR3 coding DNA: TGCGCCAGCAGCTTGACCGGGACAGGGATAATAGATACGCAGTATTTT. Its translation is CASSLTGTGIIDTQYF.

This rearrangement joins TRBV5-1 to TRBJ2-5; 9 positions agree with TRBD2. Germline V gives CDR1 SGHRS, CDR2 YFSETQ. V lost 1 base to trimming and J lost 4 bases; unmatched junction nucleotides: 5. The CDR3 is 15 residues long. Here the CDR3 reads CASSLNRGGGETQYF. CDR3 DNA: TGCGCCAGCAGCTTGAATCGCGGGGGGGGAGAGACCCAGTACTTC.

The chain uses TRBV2 and TRBJ2-3, with no clear D. The V end lost 6 bases, the J end lost 8 bases, and 9 bases lay between the germline ends. Germline assignment: CDR1 SNHLY and CDR2 FYNNEI. The CDR3 length is 11 residues. CDR3 sequence: CASRDKSTQYF. The CDR3 DNA reads TGTGCCAGCAGAGACAAGAGTACGCAGTATTTT.

The rearrangement uses TRBV19 and TRBJ1-1, with 7 bases matching TRBD1. CDR1 and CDR2 from the germline V gene are LNHDA and SQIVND (reference sequence). CDR3 length: 14 amino acids. V lost 7 bases to trimming and J lost 1 base; unmatched junction nucleotides: 6. CDR3 sequence: CASIPTGPNTEAFF. CDR3 coding DNA: TGTGCCAGTATTCCGACAGGGCCGAACACTGAAGCTTTCTTT.

The rearrangement joins TRBV28 to TRBJ2-7, with TRBD2 identical over 10 bases. V was pared by 6 bases and J by 7 bases, with 12 bases of the junction left unmatched. Germline-derived CDR1 and CDR2 are MDHEN and SYDVKM. The CDR3 is made up of 15 amino acids. In DNA, the CDR3 is TGTGCCAGCAGCGTCGTCGGGACTAGCGTTATTGAGCAGTACTTC. Its translation: CASSVVGTSVIEQYF.

The rearrangement joins TRBV5-1 to TRBJ2-3; D perhaps matches TRBD2 (6 bases). The CDR3 covers 16 residues. V shed 0 bases and J shed 3 bases, with 14 bases lying between them. Per germline, CDR1 SGHRS and CDR2 YFSETQ. The CDR3 DNA reads as TGCGCCAGCAGCTTGGCCGGGCTAGCGAGTACAGATACGCAGTATTTT. This codes for CASSLAGLASTDTQYF. The full variable domain, its missing parts supplied by reference TRBV5-1 and TRBJ2-3, is KAGVTQTPRYLIKTRGQQVTLSCSPISGHRSVSWYQQTPGQGLQFLFEYFSETQRNKGNFPGRFSGRQFSNSRSEMNVSTLELGDSALYLCASSLAGLASTDTQYFGPGTRLTVL.

The J gene is TRBJ1-2, the V gene TRBV5-4; 10 nucleotides align to TRBD1. Germline V gene sequence: CDR1 SGHNT, CDR2 YYREEE (reference sequence). V lost 3 bases, J lost 4 bases, and 3 bases stayed unmatched. This CDR3 is 14 amino acids long. CDR3 protein: CASSSGQGGYGYTF. Written as DNA, the CDR3 is TGTGCCAGCAGCTCAGGACAGGGGGGCTATGGCTACACCTTC.

V usage is TRBV21-1 and J usage is TRBJ2-7; TRBD1 is the table's D call and was not checked against the DNA. TRBV21-1 is a known pseudogene. The CDR3 has 16 residues. CDR3 DNA sequence: TGTGCCAGCAGCAAATATCTCGACAGGGAGCACTACGAGCAGTACTTC. Translating gives CASSKYLDREHYEQYF.